Listed here are 10 T cell receptor beta chains from one sample, sequenced in a study of blood T cell repertoires in COVID-19. Profiling relied on immunoSEQ multiplex PCR, and the TCRdb table lists in-frame clones only, not all of them. This sample carries 130,000 or so clones, roughly 80% of them seen once, and the ten largest clones take about a sixth. Sequencing was performed on peripheral blood. The receptors here all came from an elderly woman with acute or convalescent COVID-19.

The chain employs TRBV9 and TRBJ1-3; TRBD1 matches 7 bases. Germline V gene data show CDR1 as SGDLS and CDR2 as YYNGEE. CDR3 length equals 15 residues. V gave up 5 bases and J gave up 2 bases; unmatched junction bases: 7. The CDR3 DNA reads TGTGCCAGCAGTCTCACAGGGGTACCTGGAAACACCATATATTTT. Translating gives CASSLTGVPGNTIYF. The full variable domain, its missing parts supplied by reference TRBV9 and TRBJ1-3, is DSGVTQTPKHLITATGQRVTLRCSPRSGDLSVYWYQQSLDQGLQFLIQYYNGEERAKGNILERFSAQQFPDLHSELNLSSLELGDSALYFCASSLTGVPGNTIYFGEGSWLTVV.

The V and J genes are TRBV2 and TRBJ2-2; 12 bases align to TRBD1. The length of the CDR3 is 16 residues. V dropped 6 bases and J dropped 7; count of bases not matched to a gene: 9. Germline lookup yields CDR1 SNHLY and CDR2 FYNNEI. CDR3 nucleotides: TGTGCCAGCAGAAGACCGGGACAGGGGGCAAGCGGGGAGCTGTTTTTT. Translating it yields CASRRPGQGASGELFF.

V gene TRBV7-9 combines with J gene TRBJ2-5, with 13 bases lining up with TRBD2. This CDR3 is 16 amino acids long. CDR1 is SEHNR, CDR2 FQNEAQ, per germline (reference sequence). J was trimmed by 3 bases and V by 4 bases; bases with no gene match: 5. The CDR3 here is CASSSAGTSGEETQYF. CDR3 nucleotides: TGTGCCAGCAGCTCTGCCGGGACTAGCGGGGAAGAGACCCAGTACTTC.

This chain links TRBV18 with TRBJ2-3; TRBD2 agrees at 10 bases. This CDR3 is 14 amino acids long. Trimming took 6 bases from V and 1 from J; bases not matched to a gene: 1. Germline loops: CDR1 KGHSH, CDR2 LQKENI. This CDR3 is CASSGTSGTDTQYF. CDR3 sequence (DNA): TGTGCCAGCTCCGGGACTAGCGGCACAGATACGCAGTATTTT.

CDR3 protein: CASSWDTSNTEAFF. In nucleotides, the CDR3 is TGTGCCAGCAGCTGGGACACTTCGAACACTGAAGCTTTCTTT. The rearrangement joins TRBV7-2 to TRBJ1-1, with a tentative D call TRBD1 (6 bases). CDR1 and CDR2 from the germline V gene are SGHTA and FQGNSA. V gave up 4 bases and J gave up 1 base, with 10 bases separating them. The CDR3 length is 14 residues.

J is TRBJ2-7 and V is TRBV7-8, with TRBD2 as a possible D gene (5 bases). V was shortened by 5 bases and J by 7 bases, with 12 bases between the two germline ends. In germline, CDR1 is SGHVS, CDR2 FQNEAQ. CDR3 length: 12 residues. CDR3 sequence reads: CASSRIRGEQYF. CDR3 bases: TGTGCCAGCAGCCGGATCCGAGGGGAGCAGTACTTC.

This clone was detected only once. The chain uses TRBV14 and TRBJ2-5, with D perhaps matching TRBD2 (6 bases). The CDR3 length is 18 residues. The germline V gene encodes CDR1 SGHDN and CDR2 FVKESK. V shed 1 base and J shed 5 bases, with 23 bases lying between them. CDR3 in DNA: TGTGCCAGCAGCCAAGGAATTGGAGGGGCCCGTTACCGGGAGACCCAGTACTTC. Its protein product is CASSQGIGGARYRETQYF.

The chain links TRBV5-1 to TRBJ2-5; maybe TRBD2 (6 bases). Germline V gene data show CDR1 as SGHRS and CDR2 as YFSETQ. This CDR3 region has 15 residues. V lost 4 bases and J 1 base, leaving 14 bases between the germline ends. CDR3 nucleotide sequence: TGCGCCAGCAGCGGGCGGGACTTGTCCCAAGAGACCCAGTACTTC. Translated: CASSGRDLSQETQYF.

In its sample, this clone was seen a few times. The chain combines TRBV4-1 with TRBJ1-2; D remains unclear. CDR3 length: 18 amino acids. V was cut by 5 bases and J by 2 bases, with 24 bases left in between. Per germline, CDR1 MGHRA and CDR2 YSYEKL. CDR3 region: CASSEGQAPDARNYGYTF. As DNA, the CDR3 is TGCGCCAGCAGCGAAGGCCAGGCGCCCGACGCGCGCAACTATGGCTACACCTTC.

The genes are TRBV18 and TRBJ1-2, with 11 bases fitting TRBD1. Germline values: CDR1 KGHSH, CDR2 LQKENI. The CDR3 is made up of 16 amino acids. The ends lost 2 bases at V and 4 bases at J; junction bases unmatched: 6. This chain's CDR3 is CASSPAGQGESYGYTF. The CDR3 DNA sequence: TGTGCCAGCTCACCAGCGGGACAGGGGGAAAGCTATGGCTACACCTTC. Looking up the rest from reference TRBV18 and TRBJ1-2 gives the full variable domain: NAGVMQNPRHLVRRRGQEARLRCSPMKGHSHVYWYRQLPEEGLKFMVYLQKENIIDESGMPKERFSAEFPKEGPSILRIQQVVRGDSAAYFCASSPAGQGESYGYTFGSGTRLTVV.